This T cell receptor (beta chain) came from a study of blood T cell repertoires in COVID-19. Profiling relied on immunoSEQ multiplex PCR, and the TCRdb table lists in-frame clones only, not all of them. The repertoire consists of 27,000 or so clones, with approximately 86% occurring once and the leading ten covering about 1.8%. This CDR3 is built from 15 residues. Per germline, CDR1 MGHRA and CDR2 YSYEKL. The ends lost 1 base at V and 4 bases at J; junction bases unmatched: 2. The source is a man aged 80 or over with active or convalescent COVID-19. This sequence joins TRBV4-1 and TRBJ2-3, with TRBD1 matching over 10 bases. Sequenced input: peripheral blood. The CDR3 DNA sequence: TGCGCCAGCAGCCAAGGGACAGGGGGGGCAGATACGCAGTATTTT. This sequence encodes CASSQGTGGADTQYF.